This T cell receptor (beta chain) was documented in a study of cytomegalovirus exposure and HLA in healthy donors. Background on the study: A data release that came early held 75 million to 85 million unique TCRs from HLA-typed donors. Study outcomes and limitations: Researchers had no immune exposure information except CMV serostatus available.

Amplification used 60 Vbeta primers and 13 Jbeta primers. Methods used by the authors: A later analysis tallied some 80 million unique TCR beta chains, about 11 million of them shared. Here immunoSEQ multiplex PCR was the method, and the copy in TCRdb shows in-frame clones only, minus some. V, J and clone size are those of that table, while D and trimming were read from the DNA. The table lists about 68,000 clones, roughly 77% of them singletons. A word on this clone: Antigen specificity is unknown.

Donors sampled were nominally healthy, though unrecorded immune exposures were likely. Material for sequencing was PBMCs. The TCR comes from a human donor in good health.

CDR3 sequence: CASRAANNSPLHF. The CDR3 region has the DNA TGTGCCAGCAGAGCCGCTAATAATTCACCCCTCCACTTT. The rearrangement links TRBV6-4 to TRBJ1-6; D uncertain. The CDR3 loop spans 13 amino acids. The V and J ends lost 6 bases and 5 bases respectively, with 8 bases between them. The V gene's germline CDR1 is MRHNA and CDR2 SNTAGT.